This T cell receptor beta chain originates from a study of shared clonotypes between healthy human individuals. Data came from immunoSEQ multiplex PCR; TCRdb stores just in-frame clones and leaves some out. The sample lists about 960,000 clones, 76% occurring once. A word on this clone: Other nucleotide sequences in the sample specify the same CDR3.

The specimen sequenced was memory CD4+ T cells sorted from blood. Subset described: CD45RA-negative fraction. This TCR derives from a man aged 18-30 years in good health.

The CDR3 region has the DNA TGTGCCAGCAGCGTAGTAGGACAGTCCTACAATGAGCAGTTCTTC. Translated: CASSVVGQSYNEQFF. The J gene is TRBJ2-1, the V gene TRBV9; D perhaps matches TRBD1 (6 bases). Germline V gene data show CDR1 as SGDLS and CDR2 as YYNGEE. This CDR3 comprises 15 residues. With 0 bases removed from V and 1 base from J, the gap between germline ends came to 8 bases.